Sequencing of this TCR beta chain was carried out in a study of cytomegalovirus exposure and HLA in healthy donors. About this clone itself: The antigen is undetermined.

With 60 Vbeta and 13 Jbeta primers, the PCR was carried out. Assay: immunoSEQ multiplex PCR; the TCRdb copy retains only in-frame clones and omits some. Found here are about 89,000 clones, 85% of them singletons; the top ten hold 7.4%. General study results and limits: Analyses of presence and absence presupposed an approximately uniform sequencing depth across donors.

Input material: PBMCs. The sequence came from a man aged 35-49 years in good health and CMV-seropositive.

DNA for the CDR3: TGTGCCAGCAGCTTGGCCGGGGACAAAGGGGCCAACGTCCTGACTTTC. It translates to CASSLAGDKGANVLTF. The gene calls are TRBV5-5 and TRBJ2-6; D might be TRBD1 (6 bases). Germline CDR1 and CDR2: SGHKS and YYEKEE (reference sequence). The CDR3 consists of 16 residues. V was trimmed by 0 bases and J by 4 bases, leaving 11 bases between them.